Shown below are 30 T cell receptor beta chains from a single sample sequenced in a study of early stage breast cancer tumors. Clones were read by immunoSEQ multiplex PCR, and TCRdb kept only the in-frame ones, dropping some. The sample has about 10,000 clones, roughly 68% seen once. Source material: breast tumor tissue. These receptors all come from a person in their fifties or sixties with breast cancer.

CDR3 sequence (DNA): TGCGCCAGCACCATCGGACGGACCTCAACTAATGAAAAACTGTTTTTT. This sequence encodes CASTIGRTSTNEKLFF. The chain links TRBV5-1 to TRBJ1-4; D gene uncertain. Germline values: CDR1 SGHRS, CDR2 YFSETQ. V lost 6 bases and J lost 0, with 15 bases in between. This CDR3 comprises 16 residues.

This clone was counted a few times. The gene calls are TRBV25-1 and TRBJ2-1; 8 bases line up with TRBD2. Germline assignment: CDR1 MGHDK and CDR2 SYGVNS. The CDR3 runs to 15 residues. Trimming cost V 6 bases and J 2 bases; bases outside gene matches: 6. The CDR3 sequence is CASSPREGAYNEQFF. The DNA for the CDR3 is TGTGCCAGCAGCCCCCGGGAGGGAGCCTACAATGAGCAGTTCTTC.

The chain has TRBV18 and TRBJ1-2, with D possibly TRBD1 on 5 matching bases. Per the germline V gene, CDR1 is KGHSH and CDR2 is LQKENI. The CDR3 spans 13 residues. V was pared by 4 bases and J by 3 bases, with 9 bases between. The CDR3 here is CASSLDSYYGYTF. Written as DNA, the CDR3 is TGTGCCAGCTCACTCGACAGTTACTATGGCTACACCTTC.

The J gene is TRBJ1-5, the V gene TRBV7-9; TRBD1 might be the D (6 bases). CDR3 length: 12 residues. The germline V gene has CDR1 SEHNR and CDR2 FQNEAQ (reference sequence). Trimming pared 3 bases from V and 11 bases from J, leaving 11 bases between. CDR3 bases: TGTGCCAGCAGCTTTACAGGGTCAGCCCAGCATTTT. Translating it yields CASSFTGSAQHF.

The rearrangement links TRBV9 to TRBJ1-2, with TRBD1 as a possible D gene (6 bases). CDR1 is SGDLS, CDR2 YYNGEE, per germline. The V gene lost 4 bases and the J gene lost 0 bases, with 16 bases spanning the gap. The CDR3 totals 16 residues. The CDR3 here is CASSLFDRTSNYGYTF. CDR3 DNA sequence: TGTGCCAGCAGCCTTTTCGACAGGACCTCTAACTATGGCTACACCTTC.

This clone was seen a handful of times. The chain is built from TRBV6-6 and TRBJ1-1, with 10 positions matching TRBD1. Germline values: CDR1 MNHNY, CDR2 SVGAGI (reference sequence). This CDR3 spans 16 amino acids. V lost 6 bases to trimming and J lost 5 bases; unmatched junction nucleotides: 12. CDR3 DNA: TGTGCCAGCAGCAACGGGGACAGGGGAGGGGGAACTGAAGCTTTCTTT. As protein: CASSNGDRGGGTEAFF.

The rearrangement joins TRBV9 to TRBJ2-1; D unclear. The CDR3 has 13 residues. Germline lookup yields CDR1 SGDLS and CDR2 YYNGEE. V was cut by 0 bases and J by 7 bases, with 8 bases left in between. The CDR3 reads CASSVALGNEQFF. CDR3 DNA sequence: TGTGCCAGCAGCGTAGCTCTAGGAAATGAGCAGTTCTTC. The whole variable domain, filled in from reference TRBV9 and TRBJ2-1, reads DSGVTQTPKHLITATGQRVTLRCSPRSGDLSVYWYQQSLDQGLQFLIQYYNGEERAKGNILERFSAQQFPDLHSELNLSSLELGDSALYFCASSVALGNEQFFGPGTRLTVL.

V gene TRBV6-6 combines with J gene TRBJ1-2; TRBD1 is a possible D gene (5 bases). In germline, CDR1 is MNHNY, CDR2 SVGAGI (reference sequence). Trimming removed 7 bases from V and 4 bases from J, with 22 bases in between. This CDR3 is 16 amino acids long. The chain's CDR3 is CASKNTGRQITYGYTF. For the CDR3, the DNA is TGTGCCAGCAAAAATACGGGACGGCAAATTACCTATGGCTACACCTTC.

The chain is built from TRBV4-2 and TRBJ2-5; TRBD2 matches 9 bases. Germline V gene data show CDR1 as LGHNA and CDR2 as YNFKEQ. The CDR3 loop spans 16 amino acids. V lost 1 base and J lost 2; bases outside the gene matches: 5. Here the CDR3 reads CASSQAASGTQETQYF. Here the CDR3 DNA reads TGTGCCAGCAGCCAAGCGGCTAGCGGGACGCAAGAGACCCAGTACTTC.

The CDR3 here is CASSWTGGTQETQYF. DNA of the CDR3: TGCGCCAGCAGCTGGACCGGGGGCACCCAAGAGACCCAGTACTTC. This rearrangement joins TRBV5-1 to TRBJ2-5; D is perhaps TRBD1 or TRBD2 (6 bases each). The length of the CDR3 is 15 residues. V was trimmed by 3 bases and J by 1 base, leaving 13 bases between them. Germline CDR1 and CDR2: SGHRS and YFSETQ.

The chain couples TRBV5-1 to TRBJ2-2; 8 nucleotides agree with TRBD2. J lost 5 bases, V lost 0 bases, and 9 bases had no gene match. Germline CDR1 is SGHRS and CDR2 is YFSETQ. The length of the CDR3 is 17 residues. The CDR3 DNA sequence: TGCGCCAGCAGCTTGGACTTCGGGGGGGCCCGAACCGGGGAGCTGTTTTTT. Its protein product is CASSLDFGGARTGELFF.

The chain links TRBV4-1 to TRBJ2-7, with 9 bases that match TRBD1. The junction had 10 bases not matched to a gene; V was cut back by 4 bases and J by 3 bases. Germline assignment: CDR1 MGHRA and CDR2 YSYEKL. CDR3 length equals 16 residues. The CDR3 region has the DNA TGCGCCAGCAGCCCCTCACCGGGACAGGGACTCTACGAGCAGTACTTC. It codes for CASSPSPGQGLYEQYF.

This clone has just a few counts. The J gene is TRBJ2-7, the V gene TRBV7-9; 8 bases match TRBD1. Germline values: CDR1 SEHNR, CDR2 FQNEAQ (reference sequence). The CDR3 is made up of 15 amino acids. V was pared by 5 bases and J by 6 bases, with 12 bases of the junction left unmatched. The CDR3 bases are TGTGCCAGCAGCCCGTCCGTCCAGGGGGCACGCGAGCAGTACTTC. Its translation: CASSPSVQGAREQYF.

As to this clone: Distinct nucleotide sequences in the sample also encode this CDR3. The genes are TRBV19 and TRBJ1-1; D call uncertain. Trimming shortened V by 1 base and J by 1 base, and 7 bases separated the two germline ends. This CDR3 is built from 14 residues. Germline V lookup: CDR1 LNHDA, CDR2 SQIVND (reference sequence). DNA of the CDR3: TGTGCCAGTAGTATAGGTCGGGGGAACACTGAAGCTTTCTTT. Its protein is CASSIGRGNTEAFF.

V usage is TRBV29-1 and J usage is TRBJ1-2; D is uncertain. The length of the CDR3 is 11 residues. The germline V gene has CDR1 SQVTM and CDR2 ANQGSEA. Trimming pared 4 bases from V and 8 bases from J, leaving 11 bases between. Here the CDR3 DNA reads TGCAGCGTTGTGGGAGGGAAAGGCTACACCTTC. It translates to CSVVGGKGYTF.

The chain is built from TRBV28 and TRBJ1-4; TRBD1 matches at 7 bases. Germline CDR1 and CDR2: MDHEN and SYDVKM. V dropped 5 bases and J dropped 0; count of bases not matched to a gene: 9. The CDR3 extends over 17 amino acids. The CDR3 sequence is CASSTTTGVATNEKLFF. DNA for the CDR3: TGTGCCAGCAGTACCACCACAGGGGTTGCAACTAATGAAAAACTGTTTTTT.

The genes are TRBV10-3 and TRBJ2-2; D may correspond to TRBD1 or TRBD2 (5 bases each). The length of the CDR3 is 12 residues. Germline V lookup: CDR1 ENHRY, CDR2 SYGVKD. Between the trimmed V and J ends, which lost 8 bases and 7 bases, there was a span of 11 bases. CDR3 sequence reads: CAIYSGSGELFF. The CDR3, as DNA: TGTGCCATCTACTCAGGGAGCGGGGAGCTGTTTTTT.

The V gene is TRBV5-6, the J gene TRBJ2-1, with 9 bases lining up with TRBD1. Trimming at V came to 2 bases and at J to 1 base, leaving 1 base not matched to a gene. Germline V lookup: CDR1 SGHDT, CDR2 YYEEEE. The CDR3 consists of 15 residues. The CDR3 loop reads CASSFDRGSYNEQFF. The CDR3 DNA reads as TGTGCCAGCAGCTTCGACAGGGGGTCCTACAATGAGCAGTTCTTC.

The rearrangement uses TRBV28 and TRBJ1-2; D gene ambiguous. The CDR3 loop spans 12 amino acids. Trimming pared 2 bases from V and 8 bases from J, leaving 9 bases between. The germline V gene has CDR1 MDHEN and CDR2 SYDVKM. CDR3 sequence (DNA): TGTGCCAGCAGTTTAGTGGGAGACGGCTACACCTTC. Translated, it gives CASSLVGDGYTF.

The CDR3 loop is CASSSSSGFSYEQYF. In DNA, the CDR3 is TGTGCCAGCAGCTCTTCTAGCGGTTTCTCCTACGAGCAGTACTTC. The chain carries TRBV7-8 and TRBJ2-7, with 7 bases identical to TRBD2. The V and J ends lost 4 bases and 0 bases, in that order; junction bases with no gene match: 6. Germline V gives CDR1 SGHVS, CDR2 FQNEAQ. The CDR3 extends over 15 amino acids.

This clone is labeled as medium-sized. The CDR3 nucleotides are TGTGCCAGTACCCGATCCGGGACAGGGACGCAGGGAGAGACCCAGTACTTC. This encodes CASTRSGTGTQGETQYF. V is TRBV19 and J is TRBJ2-5; 9 nucleotides line up with TRBD1. The junction had 16 bases not matched to a gene; V was cut back by 7 bases and J by 4 bases. This CDR3 spans 17 amino acids. Germline V gene data show CDR1 as LNHDA and CDR2 as SQIVND (reference sequence).

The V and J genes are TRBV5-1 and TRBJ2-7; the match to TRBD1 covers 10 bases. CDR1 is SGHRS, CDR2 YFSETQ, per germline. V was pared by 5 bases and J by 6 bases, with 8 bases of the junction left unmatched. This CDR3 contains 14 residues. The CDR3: CASRIGDRGGEQYF. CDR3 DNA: TGCGCCAGCAGGATCGGGGACAGGGGAGGCGAGCAGTACTTC.

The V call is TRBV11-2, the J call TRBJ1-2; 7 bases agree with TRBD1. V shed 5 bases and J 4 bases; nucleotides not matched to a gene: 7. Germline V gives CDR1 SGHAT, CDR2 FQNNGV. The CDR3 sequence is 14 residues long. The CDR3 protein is CASSRTTGAYGYTF. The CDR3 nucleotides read TGTGCCAGCAGCCGAACAACAGGGGCCTATGGCTACACCTTC.

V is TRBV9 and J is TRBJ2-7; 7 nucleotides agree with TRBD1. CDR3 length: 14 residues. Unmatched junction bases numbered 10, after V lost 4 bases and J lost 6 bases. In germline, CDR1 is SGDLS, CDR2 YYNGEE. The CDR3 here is CASSSGTDSGEQYF. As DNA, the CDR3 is TGTGCCAGCAGCTCCGGGACAGATTCGGGCGAGCAGTACTTC.

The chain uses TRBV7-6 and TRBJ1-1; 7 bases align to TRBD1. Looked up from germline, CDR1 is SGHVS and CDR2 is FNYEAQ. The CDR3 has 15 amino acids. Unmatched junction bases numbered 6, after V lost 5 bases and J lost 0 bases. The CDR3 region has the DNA TGTGCCAGCAGCCCCCAGGGGGAACTGAACACTGAAGCTTTCTTT. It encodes CASSPQGELNTEAFF.

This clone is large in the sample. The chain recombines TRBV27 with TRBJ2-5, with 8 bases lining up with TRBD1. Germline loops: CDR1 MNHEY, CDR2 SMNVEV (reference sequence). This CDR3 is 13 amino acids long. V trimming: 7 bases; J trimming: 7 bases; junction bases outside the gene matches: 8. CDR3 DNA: TGTGCCAGCACCTCGACAGGGGTAGGGACCCAGTACTTC. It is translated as CASTSTGVGTQYF.

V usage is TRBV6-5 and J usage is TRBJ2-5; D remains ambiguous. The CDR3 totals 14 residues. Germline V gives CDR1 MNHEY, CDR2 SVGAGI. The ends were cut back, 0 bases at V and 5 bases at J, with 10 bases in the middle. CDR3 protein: CASSYSPLHETQYF. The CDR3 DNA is TGTGCCAGCAGTTACTCTCCCCTGCATGAGACCCAGTACTTC.

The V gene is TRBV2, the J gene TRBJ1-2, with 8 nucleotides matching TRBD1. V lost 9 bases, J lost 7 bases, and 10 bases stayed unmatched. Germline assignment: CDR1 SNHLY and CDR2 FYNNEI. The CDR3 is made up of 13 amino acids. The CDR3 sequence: CARGEAGGVGYTF. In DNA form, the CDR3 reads TGTGCCAGAGGGGAGGCAGGGGGCGTTGGCTACACCTTC.

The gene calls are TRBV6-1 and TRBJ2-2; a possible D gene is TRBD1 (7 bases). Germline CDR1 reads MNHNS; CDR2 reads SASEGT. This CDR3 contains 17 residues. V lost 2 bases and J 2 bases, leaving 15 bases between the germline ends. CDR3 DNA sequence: TGTGCCAGCAGTGAACGGAGGGGGCGACTTAACACCGGGGAGCTGTTTTTT. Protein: CASSERRGRLNTGELFF.

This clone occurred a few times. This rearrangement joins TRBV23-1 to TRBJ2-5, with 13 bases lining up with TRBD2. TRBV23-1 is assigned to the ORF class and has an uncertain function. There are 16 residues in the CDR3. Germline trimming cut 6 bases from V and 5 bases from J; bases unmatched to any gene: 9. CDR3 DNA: TGCGCCAGCAGGACTCAAGGACTAGCGGGAGTGGAGACCCAGTACTTC. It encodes CASRTQGLAGVETQYF.